A selection of T cell receptor beta chains follows, all from one sample in a study of CD8 T cell repertoires and HIV-1 epitope variants. Generated by immunoSEQ multiplex PCR, the TCRdb table keeps only in-frame clones and is missing some. Among about 95,000 clones, just under 75% were seen once, and the ten largest hold around 25%. Source material: uncultured baseline CD8+ T cells from peripheral blood mononuclear cells (PBMCs). The receptors were sampled from a male donor with HIV. Each CDR3 is given with its conserved first and last residue. A D gene is named only where the DNA matches it firmly. Size tells how often a clone was seen (once, few, many) or the class of an expanded clone, and some rows leave it out.

V gene: TRBV27
D gene: .
clone size: .
J gene: TRBJ1-5
CDR3 protein: CASSITRNQPQHF
CDR3 DNA: TGTGCCAGCAGTATTACAAGAAATCAGCCCCAGCATTTT

V gene: TRBV7-2
D gene: TRBD1
clone size: .
J gene: TRBJ2-5
CDR3 protein: CASSLAGQGGTQYF
CDR3 DNA: TGTGCCAGCAGCTTAGCCGGACAGGGCGGGACCCAGTACTTC

V gene: TRBV4-2
D gene: .
clone size: few
J gene: TRBJ2-5
CDR3 protein: CASSQGIGQGDEETQYF
CDR3 DNA: TGTGCCAGCAGCCAAGGTATCGGGCAGGGTGACGAAGAGACCCAGTACTTC

V gene: TRBV7-6
D gene: .
clone size: .
J gene: TRBJ2-7
CDR3 protein: CASSLAFELNRVPYEQYF
CDR3 DNA: TGTGCCAGCAGCTTAGCGTTTGAGTTGAACAGGGTGCCCTACGAGCAGTACTTC

V gene: TRBV19
D gene: .
clone size: .
J gene: TRBJ1-4
CDR3 protein: CASKQSNEKLFF
CDR3 DNA: TGTGCCAGTAAGCAGAGTAATGAAAAACTGTTTTTT

V gene: TRBV19
D gene: .
clone size: .
J gene: TRBJ1-1
CDR3 protein: CASSIDLSENTEAFF
CDR3 DNA: TGTGCCAGTAGTATAGATCTAAGTGAGAACACTGAAGCTTTCTTT

V gene: TRBV5-1
D gene: TRBD1
clone size: few
J gene: TRBJ1-2
CDR3 protein: CASSLAGTGGGYTF
CDR3 DNA: TGCGCCAGCAGCTTGGCCGGGACAGGGGGTGGCTACACCTTC

V gene: TRBV7-2
D gene: TRBD2
clone size: .
J gene: TRBJ2-5
CDR3 protein: CASSLVLAGWEQYF
CDR3 DNA: TGTGCCAGCAGCTTAGTACTAGCGGGGTGGGAGCAGTACTTC

V gene: TRBV15
D gene: .
clone size: .
J gene: TRBJ1-5
CDR3 protein: CATSRGPEPQHF
CDR3 DNA: TGTGCCACCAGCAGAGGGCCCGAGCCCCAGCATTTT

V gene: TRBV4-1
D gene: .
clone size: .
J gene: TRBJ2-2
CDR3 protein: CASSQVLTVNTGELFF
CDR3 DNA: TGCGCCAGCAGCCAAGTGCTGACAGTAAACACCGGGGAGCTGTTTTTT

V gene: TRBV6-1
D gene: .
clone size: .
J gene: TRBJ2-5
CDR3 protein: CASSEARSSNRLYF
CDR3 DNA: TGTGCCAGCAGTGAAGCGCGGAGCTCGAACAGGCTGTACTTC

V gene: TRBV21-1
D gene: .
clone size: .
J gene: TRBJ1-3
CDR3 protein: CASSEWTGRHRKGSGNTIYF
CDR3 DNA: TGTGCCAGCAGCGAGTGGACAGGCAGACACCGGAAGGGGTCTGGAAACACCATATATTTT

V gene: TRBV14
D gene: .
clone size: .
J gene: TRBJ2-7
CDR3 protein: CASSQGYEQYF
CDR3 DNA: TGTGCCAGCAGCCAGGGATACGAGCAGTACTTC

V gene: TRBV7-3
D gene: .
clone size: .
J gene: TRBJ2-1
CDR3 protein: CASSEDSSYNEQFF
CDR3 DNA: TGTGCCAGCAGCGAGGACAGCTCCTACAATGAGCAGTTCTTC

V gene: TRBV7-2
D gene: TRBD1
clone size: .
J gene: TRBJ2-3
CDR3 protein: CASSLRDRAITDTQYF
CDR3 DNA: TGTGCCAGCAGCTTACGGGACAGGGCAATCACAGATACGCAGTATTTT

V gene: TRBV29-1
D gene: TRBD2
clone size: .
J gene: TRBJ2-1
CDR3 protein: CSVQAGASNEQFF
CDR3 DNA: TGCAGCGTTCAAGCGGGAGCGAGCAATGAGCAGTTCTTC

V gene: TRBV5-6
D gene: TRBD1
clone size: .
J gene: TRBJ1-1
CDR3 protein: CASSLGTGWSQQAFF
CDR3 DNA: TGTGCCAGCAGCTTGGGGACAGGGTGGTCCCAGCAAGCTTTCTTT

V gene: TRBV18
D gene: TRBD1
clone size: .
J gene: TRBJ2-1
CDR3 protein: CASSPIRDRGYNEQFF
CDR3 DNA: TGTGCCAGCTCACCAATCCGGGACAGGGGATACAATGAGCAGTTCTTC

V gene: TRBV7-9
D gene: TRBD1
clone size: .
J gene: TRBJ2-5
CDR3 protein: CASRPGTGEETQYF
CDR3 DNA: TGTGCCAGCAGGCCTGGGACAGGGGAAGAGACCCAGTACTTC

V gene: TRBV2
D gene: .
clone size: few
J gene: TRBJ2-5
CDR3 protein: CASSLTSFPKETQYF
CDR3 DNA: TGTGCCAGCAGTCTGACTTCTTTTCCAAAAGAGACCCAGTACTTC

V gene: TRBV7-2
D gene: .
clone size: .
J gene: TRBJ2-1
CDR3 protein: CASSLVARGEQFF
CDR3 DNA: TGTGCCAGCAGCTTAGTTGCCAGAGGTGAGCAGTTCTTC

V gene: TRBV21-1
D gene: .
clone size: .
J gene: TRBJ2-3
CDR3 protein: CASSAPFDSPRGADTQYF
CDR3 DNA: TGTGCCAGCAGCGCTCCTTTCGATAGCCCCCGAGGGGCAGATACGCAGTATTTT

V gene: TRBV15
D gene: .
clone size: .
J gene: TRBJ2-4
CDR3 protein: CATSRDQGSEGSKNIQYF
CDR3 DNA: TGTGCCACCAGCAGAGATCAAGGGAGTGAGGGGTCCAAAAACATTCAGTACTTC

V gene: TRBV7-6
D gene: TRBD2
clone size: few
J gene: TRBJ2-2
CDR3 protein: CASSPWGGGRKVGELFF
CDR3 DNA: TGTGCCAGCAGCCCATGGGGCGGCGGGAGAAAAGTCGGGGAGCTGTTTTTT

V gene: TRBV19
D gene: .
clone size: .
J gene: TRBJ1-1
CDR3 protein: CASSRDILNTEAFF
CDR3 DNA: TGTGCCAGTAGTCGAGACATATTGAACACTGAAGCTTTCTTT

V gene: TRBV28
D gene: TRBD1
clone size: many
J gene: TRBJ1-6
CDR3 protein: CASRGQGGESPLHF
CDR3 DNA: TGTGCCAGCAGGGGACAGGGGGGAGAATCACCCCTCCACTTT

V gene: TRBV5-6
D gene: .
clone size: once
J gene: TRBJ2-3
CDR3 protein: CASSTNKFSSTDTQYF
CDR3 DNA: TGTGCCAGCAGTACAAATAAATTCTCTAGCACAGATACGCAGTATTTT

V gene: TRBV5-1
D gene: .
clone size: .
J gene: TRBJ2-2
CDR3 protein: CASSLAEAFNTGELFF
CDR3 DNA: TGCGCCAGCAGCCTCGCCGAAGCGTTTAACACCGGGGAGCTGTTTTTT

V gene: TRBV7-2
D gene: .
clone size: .
J gene: TRBJ2-7
CDR3 protein: CASSSGASNYEQYF
CDR3 DNA: TGTGCCAGCAGTTCAGGGGCGTCCAATTACGAGCAGTACTTC

V gene: TRBV5-5
D gene: .
clone size: .
J gene: TRBJ1-4
CDR3 protein: CASSLASSGATNEKLFF
CDR3 DNA: TGTGCCAGCAGCTTGGCCTCCTCAGGCGCAACTAATGAAAAACTGTTTTTT